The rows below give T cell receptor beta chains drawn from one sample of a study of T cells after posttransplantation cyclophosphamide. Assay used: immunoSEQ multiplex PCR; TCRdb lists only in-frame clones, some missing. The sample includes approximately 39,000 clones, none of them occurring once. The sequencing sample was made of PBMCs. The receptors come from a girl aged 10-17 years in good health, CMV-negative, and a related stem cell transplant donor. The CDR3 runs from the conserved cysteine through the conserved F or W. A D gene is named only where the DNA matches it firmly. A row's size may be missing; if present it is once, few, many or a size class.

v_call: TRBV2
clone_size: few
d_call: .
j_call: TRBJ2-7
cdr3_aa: CASTADSYEQYF
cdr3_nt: TGTGCCAGCACAGCGGACTCCTACGAGCAGTACTTC

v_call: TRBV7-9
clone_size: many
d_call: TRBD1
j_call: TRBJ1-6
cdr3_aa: CASSRGTGGSPLHF
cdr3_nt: TGTGCCAGCAGCCGGGGGACAGGGGGATCACCCCTCCACTTT

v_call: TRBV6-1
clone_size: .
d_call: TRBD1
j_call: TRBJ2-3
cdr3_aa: CASSQVGQFTDTQYF
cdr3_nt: TGTGCCAGCAGCCAAGTGGGACAGTTCACAGATACGCAGTATTTT

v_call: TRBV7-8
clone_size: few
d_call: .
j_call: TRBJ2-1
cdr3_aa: CASSLSRVSDGHNEQFF
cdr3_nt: TGTGCCAGCAGCTTATCCAGGGTATCGGATGGCCACAATGAGCAGTTCTTC

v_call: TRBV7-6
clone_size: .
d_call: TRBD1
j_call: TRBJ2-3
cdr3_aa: CASSFGQGGTDTQYF
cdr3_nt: TGTGCCAGCAGCTTCGGACAGGGGGGGACAGATACGCAGTATTTT

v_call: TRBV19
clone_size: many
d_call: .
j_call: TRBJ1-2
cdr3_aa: CDCQADRNTF
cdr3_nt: TGTGATTGTCAGGCCGATCGAAACACCTTC

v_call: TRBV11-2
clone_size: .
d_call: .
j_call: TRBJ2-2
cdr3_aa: CASSLGGAGELFF
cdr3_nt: TGTGCCAGCAGCTTAGGGGGGGCCGGGGAGCTGTTTTTT

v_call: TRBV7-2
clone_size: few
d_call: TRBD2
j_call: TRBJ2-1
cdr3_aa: CASSFRTSGAYNEQFF
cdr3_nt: TGTGCCAGCAGCTTTCGGACTAGCGGGGCCTACAATGAGCAGTTCTTC

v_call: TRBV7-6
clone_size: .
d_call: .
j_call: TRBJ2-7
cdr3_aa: CASSPRQDSYEQYF
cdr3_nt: TGTGCCAGCAGCCCCCGACAGGACTCCTACGAGCAGTACTTC

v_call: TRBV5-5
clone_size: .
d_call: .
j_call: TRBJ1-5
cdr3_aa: CASSLAGTRSNQPQHF
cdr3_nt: TGTGCCAGCAGCTTGGCCGGGACACGGAGCAATCAGCCCCAGCATTTT

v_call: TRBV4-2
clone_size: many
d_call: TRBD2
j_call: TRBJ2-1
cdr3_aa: CASSQVLAGVHEQFF
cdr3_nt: TGTGCCAGCAGCCAAGTACTAGCGGGAGTACATGAGCAGTTCTTC

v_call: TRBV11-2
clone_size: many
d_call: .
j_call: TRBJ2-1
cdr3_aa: CASSPGLAYNEQFF
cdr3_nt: TGTGCCAGCAGTCCGGGACTTGCCTACAATGAGCAGTTCTTC

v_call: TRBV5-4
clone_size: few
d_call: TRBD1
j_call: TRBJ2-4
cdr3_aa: CASSSRDRGPKNIQYF
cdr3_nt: TGTGCCAGCAGCTCCCGGGACAGGGGGCCGAAAAACATTCAGTACTTC

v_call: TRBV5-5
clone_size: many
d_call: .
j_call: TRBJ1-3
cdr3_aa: CASSAGGSGNTIYF
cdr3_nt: TGTGCCAGCAGCGCCGGTGGCTCTGGAAACACCATATATTTT

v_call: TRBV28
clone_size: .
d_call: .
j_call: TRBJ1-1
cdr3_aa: CASRLWEGDDTEAFF
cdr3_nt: TGTGCCAGCAGGTTGTGGGAGGGGGACGACACTGAAGCTTTCTTT

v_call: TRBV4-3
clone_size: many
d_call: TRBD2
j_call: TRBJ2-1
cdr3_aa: CASSQAIPGLAGGSSYNEQFF
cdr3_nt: TGCGCCAGCAGCCAAGCAATACCGGGACTAGCGGGAGGGTCCTCCTACAATGAGCAGTTCTTC

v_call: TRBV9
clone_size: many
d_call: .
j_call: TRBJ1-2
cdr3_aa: CASSVGGNGYTF
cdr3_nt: TGTGCCAGCAGCGTAGGAGGGAATGGCTACACCTTC

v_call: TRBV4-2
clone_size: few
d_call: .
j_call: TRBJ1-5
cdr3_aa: CASSQEGGRWGGQPQHF
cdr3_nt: TGTGCCAGCAGCCAAGAGGGTGGACGCTGGGGGGGTCAGCCCCAGCATTTT

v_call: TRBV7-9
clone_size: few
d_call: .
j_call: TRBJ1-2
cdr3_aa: CASSLAQGGGYTF
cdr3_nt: TGTGCCAGCAGCTTAGCGCAGGGAGGTGGCTACACCTTC

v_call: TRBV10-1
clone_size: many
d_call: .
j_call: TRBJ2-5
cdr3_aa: CASSESDGGRETQYF
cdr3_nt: TGCGCCAGCAGTGAGTCAGACGGGGGGCGTGAGACCCAGTACTTC

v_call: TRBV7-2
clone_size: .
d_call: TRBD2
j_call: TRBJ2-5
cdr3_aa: CASSLGLAGGQETQYF
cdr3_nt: TGTGCCAGCAGCCTCGGACTAGCGGGGGGCCAAGAGACCCAGTACTTC

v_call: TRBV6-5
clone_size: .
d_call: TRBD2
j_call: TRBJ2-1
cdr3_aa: CASSYSGTSGGEQFF
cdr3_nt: TGTGCCAGCAGTTACTCCGGGACTAGCGGGGGAGAGCAGTTCTTC

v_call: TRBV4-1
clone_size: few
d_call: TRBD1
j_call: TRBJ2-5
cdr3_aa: CASSQADRAGGQETQYF
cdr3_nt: TGCGCCAGCAGCCAAGCAGACAGGGCTGGGGGCCAAGAGACCCAGTACTTC

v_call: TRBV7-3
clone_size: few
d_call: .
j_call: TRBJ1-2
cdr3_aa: CASSFGTGAGDGYTF
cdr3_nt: TGTGCCAGCAGCTTTGGCACGGGGGCGGGAGATGGCTACACCTTC

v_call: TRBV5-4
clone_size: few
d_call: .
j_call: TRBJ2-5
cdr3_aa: CASTTRQGGEETQYF
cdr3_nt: TGTGCCAGCACCACCAGACAAGGGGGAGAAGAGACCCAGTACTTC

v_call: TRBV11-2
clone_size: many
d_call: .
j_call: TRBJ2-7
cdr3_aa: CASSSLTSSSYEQYF
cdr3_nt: TGTGCCAGCAGCTCCCTTACCAGTTCCTCCTACGAGCAGTACTTC

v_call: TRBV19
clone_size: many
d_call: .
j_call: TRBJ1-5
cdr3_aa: CASSWGPGNQPQHF
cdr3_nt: TGTGCCAGTAGTTGGGGGCCAGGCAATCAGCCCCAGCATTTT

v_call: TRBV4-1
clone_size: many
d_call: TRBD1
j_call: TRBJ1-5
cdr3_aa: CASSQEGAGGVINQPQHF
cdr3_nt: TGCGCCAGCAGCCAAGAAGGGGCAGGGGGAGTAATCAATCAGCCCCAGCATTTT

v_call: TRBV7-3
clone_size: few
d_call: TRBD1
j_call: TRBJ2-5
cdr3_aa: CASSSTGGLWQETQYF
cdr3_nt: TGTGCCAGCAGCTCAACAGGGGGCTTGTGGCAAGAGACCCAGTACTTC

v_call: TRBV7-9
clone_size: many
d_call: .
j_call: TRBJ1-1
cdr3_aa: CASSNRWTEESEAFF
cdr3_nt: TGTGCCAGCAGCAACAGGTGGACAGAGGAGTCTGAAGCTTTCTTT

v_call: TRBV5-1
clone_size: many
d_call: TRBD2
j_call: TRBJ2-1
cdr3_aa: CASSLAAGGSVEQFF
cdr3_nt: TGCGCCAGCAGCTTGGCAGCGGGAGGTAGTGTTGAGCAGTTCTTC

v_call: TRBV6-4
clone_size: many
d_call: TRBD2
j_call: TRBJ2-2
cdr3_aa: CASKFSAGGPSGELFF
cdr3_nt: TGTGCCAGCAAGTTTTCAGCGGGGGGTCCGTCCGGGGAGCTGTTTTTT

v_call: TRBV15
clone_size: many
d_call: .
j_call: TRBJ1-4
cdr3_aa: CATSRGGWEGTNTPTNEKLFF
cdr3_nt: TGTGCCACCAGCAGAGGGGGGTGGGAAGGGACAAACACTCCAACTAATGAAAAACTGTTTTTT

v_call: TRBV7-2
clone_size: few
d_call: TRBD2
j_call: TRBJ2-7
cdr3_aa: CASSLVAGTVSYEQYF
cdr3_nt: TGTGCCAGCAGCTTAGTAGCGGGGACTGTCTCCTACGAGCAGTACTTC

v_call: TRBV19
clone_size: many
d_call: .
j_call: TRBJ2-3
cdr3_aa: CASKRYRDADTQYF
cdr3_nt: TGTGCCAGTAAGAGATACAGGGACGCAGATACGCAGTATTTT

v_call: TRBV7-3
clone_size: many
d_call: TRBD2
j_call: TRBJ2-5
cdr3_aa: CASSSSGGSQETQYF
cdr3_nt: TGTGCCAGCAGCTCTAGCGGGGGGTCCCAAGAGACCCAGTACTTC

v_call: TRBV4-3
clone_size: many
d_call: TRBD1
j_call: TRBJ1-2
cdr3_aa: CASSQDLTGGTKEARSGYTF
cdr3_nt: TGCGCCAGCAGCCAAGACTTGACAGGGGGGACTAAGGAAGCTCGATCGGGCTACACCTTC

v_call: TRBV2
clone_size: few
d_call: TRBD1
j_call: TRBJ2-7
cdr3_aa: CASSKTGGEQYF
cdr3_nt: TGTGCCAGCAGCAAGACAGGGGGAGAGCAGTACTTC

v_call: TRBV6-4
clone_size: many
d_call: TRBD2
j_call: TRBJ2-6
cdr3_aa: CASSPGEGHGANVLTF
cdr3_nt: TGTGCCAGCAGTCCCGGGGAGGGCCATGGGGCCAACGTCCTGACTTTC

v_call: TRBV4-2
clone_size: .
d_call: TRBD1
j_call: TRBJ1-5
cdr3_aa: CASSQAGTDYNQPQHF
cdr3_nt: TGTGCCAGCAGCCAAGCCGGGACAGATTATAATCAGCCCCAGCATTTT

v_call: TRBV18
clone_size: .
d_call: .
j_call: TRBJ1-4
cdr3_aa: CASSPKTNSNEKLFF
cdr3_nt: TGTGCCAGCTCACCGAAGACAAATAGTAATGAAAAACTGTTTTTT

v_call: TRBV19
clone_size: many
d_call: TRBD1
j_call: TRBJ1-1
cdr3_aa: CASSTSGQGVAEAFF
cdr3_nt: TGTGCCAGTAGTACGTCGGGACAGGGGGTGGCTGAAGCTTTCTTT

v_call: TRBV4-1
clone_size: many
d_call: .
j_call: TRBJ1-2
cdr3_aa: CASSQEQVGGYTF
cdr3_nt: TGCGCCAGCAGCCAAGAACAGGTTGGTGGCTACACCTTC

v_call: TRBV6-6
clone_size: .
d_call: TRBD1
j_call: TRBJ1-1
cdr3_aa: CASSYAGTGGPEAFF
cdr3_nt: TGTGCCAGCAGTTACGCCGGGACAGGGGGACCTGAAGCTTTCTTT

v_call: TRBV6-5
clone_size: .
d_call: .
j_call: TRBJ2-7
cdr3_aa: CASSYQPGRSEQYF
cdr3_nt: TGTGCCAGCAGTTACCAGCCAGGGAGGTCCGAGCAGTACTTC

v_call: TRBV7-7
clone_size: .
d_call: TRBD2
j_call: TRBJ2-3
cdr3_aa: CASSPGGATDTQYF
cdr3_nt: TGTGCCAGCAGCCCCGGGGGGGCGACAGATACGCAGTATTTT

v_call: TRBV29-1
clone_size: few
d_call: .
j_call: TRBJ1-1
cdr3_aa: CSVQKQGPEAFF
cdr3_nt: TGCAGCGTTCAGAAACAGGGACCTGAAGCTTTCTTT

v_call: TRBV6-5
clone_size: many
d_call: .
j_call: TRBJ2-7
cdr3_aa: CASSYRGSAYEQYF
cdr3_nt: TGTGCCAGCAGTTACAGGGGGTCCGCCTACGAGCAGTACTTC

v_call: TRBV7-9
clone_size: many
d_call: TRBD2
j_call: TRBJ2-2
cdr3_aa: CASSLLYGEGRTGELFF
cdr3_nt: TGTGCCAGCAGCTTGTTGTATGGGGAGGGCCGTACCGGGGAGCTGTTTTTT

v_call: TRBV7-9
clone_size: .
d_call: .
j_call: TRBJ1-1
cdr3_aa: CASSHLGGNTEAFF
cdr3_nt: TGTGCCAGCAGCCACCTGGGGGGGAACACTGAAGCTTTCTTT

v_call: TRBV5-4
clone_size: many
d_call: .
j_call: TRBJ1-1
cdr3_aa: CASSLGAPFTEAFF
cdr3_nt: TGTGCCAGCAGCTTGGGGGCCCCGTTCACTGAAGCTTTCTTT

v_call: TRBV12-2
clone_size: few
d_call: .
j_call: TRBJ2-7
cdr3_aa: CASRLSGSFYEQYF
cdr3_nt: TGTGCAAGTCGACTTAGCGGGAGCTTCTACGAGCAGTACTTC

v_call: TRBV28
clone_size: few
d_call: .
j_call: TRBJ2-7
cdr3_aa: CASKSSGSYEQYF
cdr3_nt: TGTGCCAGCAAATCCTCGGGATCCTACGAGCAGTACTTC

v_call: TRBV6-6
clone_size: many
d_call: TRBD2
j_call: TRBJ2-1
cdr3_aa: CASSYPQRGGNEQFF
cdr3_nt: TGTGCCAGCAGTTACCCCCAGCGGGGGGGCAATGAGCAGTTCTTC

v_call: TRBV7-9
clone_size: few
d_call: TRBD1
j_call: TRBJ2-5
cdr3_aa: CASSPGTGDKETQYF
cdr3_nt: TGTGCCAGCAGCCCGGGGACAGGGGATAAGGAGACCCAGTACTTC